The rows below give T cell receptor beta chains drawn from one sample of a study of T-cell reconstitution after alpha-beta-depleted transplantation in children. From the PCR reads, TCRdb called clonotypes with MiXCR, one entry per CDR3 protein. Among 170,000 or so distinct CDR3 sequences listed, about 6.3% were seen once. The sequencing here drew on PBMCs from the stem cell graft donor, taken from the stem cell graft. These receptors came from a human donor who donated a stem cell graft to a child with Wiskott-Aldrich syndrome. Both conserved end residues are part of each CDR3. Fields, in order: clone size, J gene, D gene, V gene, CDR3 protein, CDR3 DNA. A D gene is named only where the DNA matches it firmly. Not every row has a clone size; where given, it reads once, few, many or a size class.

.,TRBJ1-5,.,TRBV5-1,CASSQGGGVNQPQHF,TGCGCCAGCAGCCAAGGTGGGGGTGTCAATCAGCCCCAGCATTTT
.,TRBJ2-7,.,TRBV4-3,CASSPRLGSSSEQYF,TGCGCCAGCAGCCCCCGACTGGGATCCTCGAGCGAGCAGTACTTC
many,TRBJ2-1,.,TRBV24-1,CATSDWDKEQFF,TGTGCCACCAGTGATTGGGATAAGGAGCAGTTCTTC
many,TRBJ1-6,.,TRBV6-6,CASGPGQNSPLHF,TGTGCCAGCGGCCCGGGACAAAATTCACCCCTCCACTTT
many,TRBJ2-2,TRBD1,TRBV5-1,CASSLDRADRTGELFF,TGCGCCAGCAGCCTGGACAGGGCGGATCGGACCGGGGAGCTGTTTTTT
many,TRBJ1-2,.,TRBV25-1,CASSEPGAGGYGYTF,TGTGCCAGCAGTGAACCGGGGGCAGGCGGGTATGGCTACACCTTC
.,TRBJ2-1,TRBD2,TRBV4-1,CASSQAATSGSGSYNEQFF,TGCGCCAGCAGCCAAGCCGCTACTAGCGGGAGTGGGTCCTACAATGAGCAGTTCTTC
.,TRBJ1-1,.,TRBV3-1,CATTQLLIGRENTEAFF,TGTGCCACCACCCAACTTTTGATCGGACGGGAGAACACTGAAGCTTTCTTT
.,TRBJ2-3,.,TRBV2,CASNWGDTDTQYF,TGTGCCAGCAATTGGGGTGACACAGATACGCAGTATTTT
many,TRBJ2-7,.,TRBV28,CASSFSRVWSYEQYF,TGTGCCAGCAGTTTCAGCAGGGTCTGGTCCTACGAGCAGTACTTC
many,TRBJ2-3,TRBD1,TRBV25-1,CATGDRGADTQYF,TGTGCCACAGGGGACAGGGGCGCAGATACGCAGTATTTT
many,TRBJ2-7,TRBD2,TRBV9,CASSLSTSGYEQYF,TGTGCCAGCAGCCTTTCTACTAGCGGATACGAGCAGTACTTC
many,TRBJ1-2,.,TRBV10-3,CAISENQGNYGYTF,TGTGCCATCAGTGAGAATCAGGGTAACTATGGCTACACCTTC
many,TRBJ2-3,TRBD1,TRBV7-2,CASSLNRGRGTQYF,TGTGCCAGCAGCTTGAACAGGGGGCGCGGTACGCAGTATTTT
.,TRBJ2-7,.,TRBV7-9,CASSLGGQPSYEQYF,TGTGCCAGCAGCTTAGGGGGTCAGCCCTCCTACGAGCAGTACTTC
many,TRBJ2-7,.,TRBV7-2,CASSQRTAAYEQYF,TGTGCCAGCAGCCAACGGACAGCCGCCTACGAGCAGTACTTC